This TCR beta chain was retrieved from a study of Graves' ophthalmopathy and Graves' hyperthyroidism. Germline V gives CDR1 SGHVS, CDR2 FQNEAQ. V was cut by 4 bases and J by 8 bases, with 14 bases left in between. The CDR3 extends over 13 amino acids. This clonotype was seen ten or more times. Beta-chain TCR CDR3 regions were amplified from RNA transcripts. HTBI primers served in a first-round RT-PCR, which a second-round multiplex PCR followed. A single record per CDR3 protein comes from TCRdb applying MiXCR to the multiplex PCR reads. The data contain approximately 210,000 distinct CDR3 sequences, approximately 29% of them seen just once; the ten biggest clones take up approximately 9.1%.

The chain combines TRBV7-8 with TRBJ1-2; no clear D gene. Material: peripheral blood. The receptor comes from a man aged 45-65 years with Graves' ophthalmopathy. The CDR3 region is CASSSRKAQGYTF. The CDR3, as DNA: TGTGCCAGCAGCTCCCGAAAGGCCCAAGGCTACACCTTC. The full variable domain, rest sourced from reference TRBV7-8 and TRBJ1-2, is GAGVSQSPRYKVAKRGQDVALRCDPISGHVSLFWYQQALGQGPEFLTYFQNEAQLDKSGLPSDRFFAERPEGSVSTLKIQRTQQEDSAVYLCASSSRKAQGYTFGSGTRLTVV.